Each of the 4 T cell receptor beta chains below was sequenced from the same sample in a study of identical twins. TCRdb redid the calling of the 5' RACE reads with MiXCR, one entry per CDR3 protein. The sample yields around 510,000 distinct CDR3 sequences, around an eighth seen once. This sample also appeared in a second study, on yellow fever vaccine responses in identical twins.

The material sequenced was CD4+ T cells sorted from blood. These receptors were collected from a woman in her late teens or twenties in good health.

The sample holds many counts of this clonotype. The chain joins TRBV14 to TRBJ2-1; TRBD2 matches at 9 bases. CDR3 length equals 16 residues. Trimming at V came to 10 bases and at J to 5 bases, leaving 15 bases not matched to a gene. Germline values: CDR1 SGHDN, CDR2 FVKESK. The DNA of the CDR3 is TGTGCCACCCAAGCCCCCGCTAGCGGGGTAAACAATGAGCAGTTCTTC. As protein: CATQAPASGVNNEQFF.

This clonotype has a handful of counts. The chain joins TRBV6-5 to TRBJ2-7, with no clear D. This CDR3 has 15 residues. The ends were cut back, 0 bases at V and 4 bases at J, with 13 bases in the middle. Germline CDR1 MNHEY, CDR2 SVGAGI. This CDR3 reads CASSYSSDKPYEQYF. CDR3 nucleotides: TGTGCCAGCAGTTACTCGAGTGACAAGCCGTACGAGCAGTACTTC.

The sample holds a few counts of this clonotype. The CDR3 DNA is TGCAGTGCTCTTTCTAGCGGGAGCAATGAGCAGTTCTTC. It encodes CSALSSGSNEQFF. The genes are TRBV20-1 and TRBJ2-1, with 10 bases fitting TRBD2. Germline V CDR1 and CDR2: DFQATT, SNEGSKA (reference sequence). Trimming at V came to 5 bases and at J to 6 bases, leaving 4 bases not matched to a gene. The CDR3 has 13 residues.

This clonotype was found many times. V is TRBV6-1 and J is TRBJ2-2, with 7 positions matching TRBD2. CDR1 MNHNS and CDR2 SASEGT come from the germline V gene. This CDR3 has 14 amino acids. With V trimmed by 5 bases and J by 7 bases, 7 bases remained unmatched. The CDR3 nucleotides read TGTGCCAGCAGTCCGGGACTATCGGGCGGGGAGCTGTTTTTT. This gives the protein CASSPGLSGGELFF.